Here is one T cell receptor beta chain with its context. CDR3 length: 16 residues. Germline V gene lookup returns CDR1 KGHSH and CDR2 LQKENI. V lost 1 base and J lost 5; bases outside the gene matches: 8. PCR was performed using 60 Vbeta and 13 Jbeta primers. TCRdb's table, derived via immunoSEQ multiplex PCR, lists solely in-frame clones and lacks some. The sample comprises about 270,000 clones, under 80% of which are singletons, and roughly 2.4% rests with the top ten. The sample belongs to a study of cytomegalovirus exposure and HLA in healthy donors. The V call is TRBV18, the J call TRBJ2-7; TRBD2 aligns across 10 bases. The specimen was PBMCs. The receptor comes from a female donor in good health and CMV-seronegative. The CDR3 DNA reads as TGTGCCAGCTCACCACTTTCTAGCGGGAGATCCCACGAGCAGTACTTC. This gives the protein CASSPLSSGRSHEQYF. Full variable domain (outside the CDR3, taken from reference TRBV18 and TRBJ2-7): NAGVMQNPRHLVRRRGQEARLRCSPMKGHSHVYWYRQLPEEGLKFMVYLQKENIIDESGMPKERFSAEFPKEGPSILRIQQVVRGDSAAYFCASSPLSSGRSHEQYFGPGTRLTVT.